The next 22 T cell receptor beta chains were all read from a single sample in a study of shared clonotypes between healthy human individuals. Measured with immunoSEQ multiplex PCR; TCRdb has only the in-frame clones, and not every one. The table records some 360,000 clones, over 70% of them present only once. The sample was memory CD4+ T cells sorted from blood. Subset reported: CD45RA-negative fraction. The receptors shown here come from a young man in good health.

V usage is TRBV12-2 and J usage is TRBJ2-1; the table calls TRBD2, which could not be checked here. TRBV12-2 is given as a pseudogene. CDR3 length equals 19 residues. The CDR3 reads CASRSPGAGLAGPNNEQFF. CDR3 nucleotide sequence: TGTGCAAGTCGCTCCCCAGGCGCGGGGCTAGCCGGGCCTAACAATGAGCAGTTCTTC.

This chain links TRBV7-8 with TRBJ2-1; 13 bases align to TRBD2. Germline trimming cut 5 bases from V and 8 bases from J; bases unmatched to any gene: 6. CDR3 length: 15 residues. Per the germline V gene, CDR1 is SGHVS and CDR2 is FQNEAQ. This chain's CDR3 is CASSKGLAGVDEQFF. The CDR3 DNA follows: TGTGCCAGCAGCAAAGGACTAGCGGGGGTCGATGAGCAGTTCTTC. Full variable domain (missing parts from reference TRBV7-8 and TRBJ2-1): GAGVSQSPRYKVAKRGQDVALRCDPISGHVSLFWYQQALGQGPEFLTYFQNEAQLDKSGLPSDRFFAERPEGSVSTLKIQRTQQEDSAVYLCASSKGLAGVDEQFFGPGTRLTVL.

The rearrangement uses TRBV5-4 and TRBJ2-7; 8 bases are shared with TRBD1. The length of the CDR3 is 14 residues. V lost 1 base and J lost 5; bases outside the gene matches: 5. The germline V gene has CDR1 SGHNT and CDR2 YYREEE (reference sequence). This CDR3 reads CASSLLQGVHEQYF. As DNA, the CDR3 is TGTGCCAGCAGCTTGCTACAGGGGGTCCACGAGCAGTACTTC.

The V call is TRBV12-5, the J call TRBJ2-7, with D unclear. Germline assignment: CDR1 LGHNT and CDR2 FRNRAP. CDR3 length: 11 residues. V was cut by 3 bases and J by 2 bases, with 2 bases left in between. The CDR3, as DNA: TGTGCTAGTGGTTTCCCCTACGAGCAGTACTTC. This translates into CASGFPYEQYF.

Points on this clone: Additional DNA sequences in this sample encode the identical CDR3. The chain joins TRBV7-8 to TRBJ2-5; D not certain. Germline loops: CDR1 SGHVS, CDR2 FQNEAQ. Trimming shortened V by 4 bases and J by 1 base, and 1 base separated the two germline ends. This CDR3 contains 11 residues. CDR3: CASSSQETQYF. The CDR3 DNA reads as TGTGCCAGCAGCTCCCAAGAGACCCAGTACTTC.

The sample holds a few counts of this clone. The chain couples TRBV11-2 to TRBJ1-3; 10 nucleotides align to TRBD1. V shed 5 bases and J 0 bases; nucleotides not matched to a gene: 7. Germline V gene data show CDR1 as SGHAT and CDR2 as FQNNGV. CDR3 length equals 17 residues. Here the CDR3 reads CASSPGQGTSSGNTIYF. The CDR3 DNA sequence: TGTGCCAGCAGCCCGGGACAGGGGACGAGCTCTGGAAACACCATATATTTT.

The chain has TRBV4-3 and TRBJ2-2, with D unresolved. V was clipped by 3 bases and J by 0 bases, with 8 bases between them. Germline V gives CDR1 LGHNA, CDR2 YSLEER. The CDR3 extends over 15 amino acids. DNA of the CDR3: TGCGCCAGCAGCCATGGCGCTGCGAACACCGGGGAGCTGTTTTTT. Translated, it gives CASSHGAANTGELFF.

V is TRBV18 and J is TRBJ2-1, with 7 bases that match TRBD2. The CDR3 loop spans 14 amino acids. J was trimmed by 6 bases and V by 4 bases; bases with no gene match: 6. The V gene's germline CDR1 is KGHSH and CDR2 LQKENI. The CDR3 sequence is CASSLSGTTNEQFF. CDR3 nucleotide sequence: TGTGCCAGCTCACTCTCCGGGACTACCAATGAGCAGTTCTTC.

The V call is TRBV25-1, the J call TRBJ2-7; 9 nucleotides agree with TRBD1. J was trimmed by 4 bases and V by 4 bases; bases with no gene match: 14. Germline CDR1 reads MGHDK; CDR2 reads SYGVNS. This CDR3 contains 17 residues. The CDR3 is CASSANGGTGSRYEQYF. The CDR3 region has the DNA TGTGCCAGCAGTGCCAATGGGGGGACAGGGAGCCGGTACGAGCAGTACTTC.

The V call is TRBV6-6, the J call TRBJ2-7, with D perhaps matching TRBD1 (5 bases). The CDR3 extends over 12 amino acids. Germline V lookup: CDR1 MNHNY, CDR2 SVGAGI (reference sequence). V was cut by 5 bases and J by 10 bases, with 15 bases left in between. CDR3 residues: CASSTARQLQYF. The CDR3 DNA reads as TGTGCCAGCAGTACAGCCCGACAGTTACAGTACTTC.

The chain is built from TRBV7-9 and TRBJ2-5; TRBD2 is a possible D gene (6 bases). V was cut by 0 bases and J by 5 bases, with 10 bases left in between. Germline CDR1 SEHNR, CDR2 FQNEAQ (reference sequence). The CDR3 extends over 14 amino acids. Written as DNA, the CDR3 is TGTGCCAGCAGCTTAGCAGGAGGAGGGGAGACCCAGTACTTC. The encoded protein is CASSLAGGGETQYF. Complete variable domain (other parts from reference TRBV7-9 and TRBJ2-5): DTGVSQNPRHKITKRGQNVTFRCDPISEHNRLYWYRQTLGQGPEFLTYFQNEAQLEKSRLLSDRFSAERPKGSFSTLEIQRTEQGDSAMYLCASSLAGGGETQYFGPGTRLLVL.

This chain connects TRBV18 to TRBJ2-7, with 8 bases that match TRBD1. The CDR3 runs 13 residues. In germline, CDR1 is KGHSH, CDR2 LQKENI. V shed 5 bases and J 3 bases; nucleotides not matched to a gene: 3. The CDR3 sequence is CASSRGQGYEQYF. CDR3 nucleotide sequence: TGTGCCAGCTCAAGAGGACAGGGCTACGAGCAGTACTTC.

This clone appeared once. The chain employs TRBV5-5 and TRBJ2-3; either TRBD1 or TRBD2 may fit D (5 bases each). In germline, CDR1 is SGHKS, CDR2 YYEKEE (reference sequence). The CDR3 is 14 residues long. Trimming pared 3 bases from V and 4 bases from J, leaving 12 bases between. The DNA of the CDR3 is TGTGCCAGCAGCTCGATACAGGAGGCAGATACGCAGTATTTT. It codes for CASSSIQEADTQYF.

The gene calls are TRBV4-1 and TRBJ2-7; D unresolved. In germline, CDR1 is MGHRA, CDR2 YSYEKL. This CDR3 contains 14 residues. Trimming took 0 bases from V and 4 from J, leaving 10 bases between them. The DNA for the CDR3 is TGCGCCAGCAGCCAAGATATTGGCCGGTACGAGCAGTACTTC. Translated: CASSQDIGRYEQYF.

V is TRBV6-4 and J is TRBJ2-3, with no clear D. The CDR3 loop spans 15 amino acids. V shed 4 bases and J shed 3 bases, with 14 bases lying between them. The germline gives CDR1 MRHNA, CDR2 SNTAGT. The CDR3 here is CASSVFSTLTDTQYF. CDR3 DNA sequence: TGTGCCAGCAGTGTGTTCTCGACTTTAACAGATACGCAGTATTTT.

This clone showed up just a few times. The chain carries TRBV28 and TRBJ2-1; 7 nucleotides align to TRBD1. This CDR3 contains 14 residues. Germline CDR1 is MDHEN and CDR2 is SYDVKM. J gave up 10 bases and V 5 bases, and 11 bases lay outside the gene matches. Here the CDR3 reads CASSDQSRDSEQFF. CDR3 nucleotides: TGTGCCAGCAGTGACCAATCGAGGGACAGCGAGCAGTTCTTC.

V is TRBV10-2 and J is TRBJ2-1, with 10 bases that match TRBD2. The junction had 5 bases not matched to a gene; V was cut back by 2 bases and J by 4 bases. This CDR3 contains 16 residues. From germline, CDR1 is WSHSY and CDR2 SAAADI. The DNA of the CDR3 is TGCGCCAGCAGTGAGCCGTTAGCGGGGGGTTACAATGAGCAGTTCTTC. Amino acids: CASSEPLAGGYNEQFF.

This chain connects TRBV19 to TRBJ2-2, with TRBD1 identical over 9 bases. The germline CDR1 and CDR2 sequences are LNHDA and SQIVND (reference sequence). CDR3 length: 14 residues. V lost 7 bases, J lost 7 bases, and 7 bases stayed unmatched. The CDR3 region is CASKGQGIGGELFF. CDR3 DNA sequence: TGTGCCAGTAAAGGACAGGGGATTGGCGGGGAGCTGTTTTTT.

This clone was seen a few times. The V call is TRBV2, the J call TRBJ1-2; 8 positions agree with TRBD1. The V and J ends lost 6 bases and 2 bases, in that order; junction bases with no gene match: 8. CDR1 and CDR2 from the germline V gene are SNHLY and FYNNEI. The CDR3 totals 15 residues. CDR3 sequence reads: CASSAWTGKNYGYTF. The CDR3 DNA is TGTGCCAGCAGCGCTTGGACAGGGAAGAACTATGGCTACACCTTC.

V and J are TRBV5-6 and TRBJ1-6; 8 bases fit TRBD1. The CDR3 runs 19 residues. Germline CDR1 and CDR2: SGHDT and YYEEEE. The junction had 20 bases not matched to a gene; V was cut back by 4 bases and J by 8 bases. The CDR3: CASSPLIGQGSIKDSPLHF. The CDR3 nucleotides are TGTGCCAGCAGCCCACTTATAGGACAGGGCTCAATAAAGGATTCACCCCTCCACTTT.

The V and J genes are TRBV18 and TRBJ2-2, with 9 bases fitting TRBD2. The CDR3 is made up of 16 amino acids. Germline CDR1 is KGHSH and CDR2 is LQKENI. Germline trimming cut 4 bases from V and 4 bases from J; bases unmatched to any gene: 7. The CDR3 loop reads CASSLTGTSSTGELFF. The CDR3 bases are TGTGCCAGCTCACTTACCGGGACTAGCAGCACCGGGGAGCTGTTTTTT.

Only a few counts were recorded for this clone. This specimen includes other DNA sequences encoding the same CDR3. This sequence joins TRBV5-1 and TRBJ2-3; D is tentatively TRBD1 or TRBD2 (5 bases each). V lost 7 bases to trimming and J lost 0 bases, with 12 bases between them. In germline, CDR1 is SGHRS, CDR2 YFSETQ. CDR3 length: 14 amino acids. CDR3 bases: TGCGCCAGCCTTCGGGGCGGGAGCACAGATACGCAGTATTTT. As protein: CASLRGGSTDTQYF.